This section outlines one T cell receptor beta chain sequence together with its context. The target of this receptor is not known. Base qualities are not at hand, and no much larger clone is one base apart. These data originate in a study of OX40 agonist ivuxolimab in advanced cancers. About the investigation overall: The costimulatory receptor OX40 (CD134) was targeted by ivuxolimab, a fully human IgG2 agonistic monoclonal antibody. Intravenous ivuxolimab was administered to patients every 2 weeks at six dose levels: 0.01, 0.1, 0.3, 1.5, 3 and 10 mg/kg. Prior anti-PD-1, anti-PD-L1 or anti-CTLA-4 therapy was permitted, and 40% of dose-escalation patients had received checkpoint inhibitors. In the dose-escalation cohort, over 65% of patients were male, and the mean age was roughly 60 years, with a range of about 23 to 80. Peripheral TCRbeta sequencing was intended to test whether TCR sequence diversity was altered and clonal T-cell expansion was caused by ivuxolimab. Three dose-escalation patients achieved partial responses, one with hepatocellular carcinoma and two with cutaneous melanoma. Among the approximately 54 dose-escalation patients, 19 had hepatocellular carcinoma, roughly 15 melanoma, 9 renal cell carcinoma and 9 head and neck cancer. The paper describes the monotherapy dose-escalation part (N ≈ 52 patients) of the phase I trial of ivuxolimab.

Via the germline V gene (reference sequence), CDR1 is PRHDT and CDR2 FYEKMQ. Spanning cysteine to phenylalanine, the CDR3 consists of 12 amino acids. The DNA shown is the 36-base CDR3, in frame from base 1. V and J are truncated by 4 bases and 2 bases respectively, leaving an intervening sequence of 4 bases. Patients with autoimmune disease history or receiving systemic immunosuppression were excluded from the trial. Peripheral blood for TCR sequencing was collected from all dose cohorts at baseline, on cycle 4 day 1, and on cycle 7 day 1. The samples were drawn from a first-in-human, open-label, multicenter phase I dose-escalation trial of ivuxolimab. The trial enrolled adults with locally advanced or metastatic head and neck squamous cell, hepatocellular, melanoma or renal cell carcinoma. Before TCR sequencing, CD4+ T cells and CD8+ T cells from peripheral blood were sorted into separate populations.

Overall study results and their limits: After ivuxolimab, expanded clones were on average more numerous among CD8+ T cells than among CD4+ T cells. In the 0.1-3.0 mg/kg groups, partial responders had among the lowest normalized peripheral clonal expansion, particularly in CD8+ T cells. Clonal expansion of both CD4+ and CD8+ blood T cells was observed from baseline to week 6 at doses 0.1 to 3.0 mg/kg. The antigen specificity of the clonally expanded peripheral T cells was not determined. Low levels of normalized T-cell clonal expansion were also seen in some nonresponding patients.

Genomic DNA was isolated from the sorted cells so that the TCRbeta CDR3 region could be sequenced. TCRbeta CDR3 regions were sequenced using the immunoSEQ Assay. TCRdb carries this immuneACCESS record with in-frame sequences only. Its versions omit some clonotypes, under half of them owing to an unresolved V gene in the studies checked, with the rest unexplained. The sample table shows roughly 28,000 clones, and under 90% are seen once. The ten largest make up roughly 12% of the sample. The V and J genes are TRBV13 and TRBJ2-3; no confident D gene assignment can be made. This specimen was CD4+ or CD8+ T cells sorted from blood, taken in a trial of the OX40 agonist ivuxolimab. This TCR came from an adult with an advanced solid tumor such as melanoma, head and neck, liver or kidney cancer. CDR3 sequence: CASSSVTDTQYF. The DNA sequence is as follows: TGTGCCAGCAGCTCTGTCACAGATACGCAGTATTTT.